This T cell receptor beta chain was identified during a study of T cell repertoires in cytomegalovirus infection. Of note for this clonotype: Antigen unknown.

Whole-study findings and limits: Identification of carriers of CMV plus the relevant HLA was performed using cumulative public TCR beta family frequency. It was HLA-C-restricted CMV-specific TCR beta clonotypes that dominated the response ex vivo.

A single record per CDR3 protein comes from TCRdb applying MiXCR to the reads. The sample lists 200,000 to 250,000 distinct CDR3 sequences, approximately 24% occurring once. Germline-derived CDR1 and CDR2 are SGDLS and YYNGEE. This CDR3 has 16 residues. V was shortened by 5 bases and J by 4 bases, with 20 bases between the two germline ends. The sequenced material came from CD8+ T cells from PBMCs. The TCR originated in a human donor in good health (CMV status not recorded). Some clones in this sample may be carry-over from other donors' samples. J is TRBJ2-3 and V is TRBV9; no clear D gene. The CDR3 coding sequence is TGTGCCAGCAGTACCGATCCAGAAATCTTTCCAGATACGCAGTATTTT. This translates into CASSTDPEIFPDTQYF.